A single sample gave rise to the 9 T cell receptor beta chains below, sequenced in a study of cytomegalovirus exposure and HLA in healthy donors. PCR used 60 Vbeta primers and 13 Jbeta primers. TCRdb keeps only in-frame clones here, not all; method: immunoSEQ multiplex PCR. Here the sample spans roughly 110,000 clones, around 64% being singletons. Input material: PBMCs. The source is a man younger than 40 in good health and CMV-seropositive.

This chain uses TRBV4-1 with TRBJ2-3; 9 nucleotides match TRBD2. Germline trimming cut 4 bases from V and 6 bases from J; bases unmatched to any gene: 5. The CDR3 spans 14 residues. CDR1 MGHRA and CDR2 YSYEKL come from the germline V gene. DNA for the CDR3: TGCGCCAGCAGCCTCGGGACTAGCTCTGATACGCAGTATTTT. This sequence encodes CASSLGTSSDTQYF.

The chain combines TRBV6-1 with TRBJ2-7; TRBD2 agrees at 11 bases. Germline CDR1 is MNHNS and CDR2 is SASEGT. The V segment lost 7 bases and the J segment 5 bases; nucleotides outside the gene matches: 4. The CDR3 totals 13 residues. The CDR3 DNA reads as TGTGCCAGCACCGTAGCGGGGGGGAACGAGCAGTACTTC. This codes for CASTVAGGNEQYF.

J is TRBJ2-5 and V is TRBV9; TRBD1 is a possible D gene (6 bases). The CDR3 runs 15 residues. Looked up from germline, CDR1 is SGDLS and CDR2 is YYNGEE. Trimming stripped 0 bases from V and 2 bases from J, with 11 bases between. The CDR3 DNA sequence: TGTGCCAGCAGCGTAGCCCCAGACAGGCAAGAGACCCAGTACTTC. Its translation is CASSVAPDRQETQYF.

This clone was observed once. This chain links TRBV25-1 with TRBJ1-1; D possibly corresponds to TRBD1 (6 bases). Germline V CDR1 and CDR2: MGHDK, SYGVNS. CDR3 size: 15 residues. The germline V and J ends were trimmed by 0 bases and 6 bases, with 14 bases remaining between them. The CDR3 DNA sequence: TGTGCCAGCAGTGAATATTTCCCCAGGGGTCCTGAAGCTTTCTTT. It encodes CASSEYFPRGPEAFF.

This clone occurred a few times. This chain uses TRBV11-2 with TRBJ2-2, with a possible D match to TRBD1 (6 bases). Germline V gene lookup returns CDR1 SGHAT and CDR2 FQNNGV. The CDR3 length is 14 residues. V was pared by 1 base and J by 7 bases, with 10 bases between. CDR3 residues: CASSLARGFGELFF. CDR3 DNA sequence: TGTGCCAGCAGCTTAGCCAGGGGCTTCGGGGAGCTGTTTTTT.

The V call is TRBV11-2, the J call TRBJ2-1; 10 nucleotides agree with TRBD1. Losses at the gene ends were 0 bases for V and 15 bases for J; bases not matched to a gene: 11. The CDR3 sequence is 15 residues long. Germline V lookup: CDR1 SGHAT, CDR2 FQNNGV. The CDR3, as DNA: TGTGCCAGCAGCTTAGATCGTTCGGGACAGGGGCCCGGGTTCTTC. Protein: CASSLDRSGQGPGFF.

The rearrangement links TRBV2 to TRBJ1-1, with D tentatively TRBD1 (6 bases). V dropped 2 bases and J dropped 1 base, with 8 bases sitting between them. CDR1 SNHLY and CDR2 FYNNEI come from the germline V gene. The CDR3 has 14 residues. This chain's CDR3 is CASSEFRGNTEAFF. CDR3 DNA sequence: TGTGCCAGCAGTGAATTCAGGGGGAACACTGAAGCTTTCTTT.

The chain uses TRBV7-9 and TRBJ2-2; perhaps TRBD2 as D (6 bases). The length of the CDR3 is 15 residues. V lost 5 bases to trimming and J lost 4 bases, with 14 bases between them. Germline V gives CDR1 SEHNR, CDR2 FQNEAQ (reference sequence). CDR3 sequence reads: CASSRTGVTTGELFF. The CDR3 bases are TGTGCCAGCAGCCGAACGGGGGTAACCACCGGGGAGCTGTTTTTT.

The chain has TRBV6-1 and TRBJ2-3; possibly TRBD1 for D (5 bases). This CDR3 contains 16 residues. V dropped 0 bases and J dropped 0 bases, with 10 bases sitting between them. Germline values: CDR1 MNHNS, CDR2 SASEGT. The CDR3 reads CASSEAGAGSTDTQYF. CDR3 nucleotides: TGTGCCAGCAGTGAAGCAGGGGCAGGAAGCACAGATACGCAGTATTTT.